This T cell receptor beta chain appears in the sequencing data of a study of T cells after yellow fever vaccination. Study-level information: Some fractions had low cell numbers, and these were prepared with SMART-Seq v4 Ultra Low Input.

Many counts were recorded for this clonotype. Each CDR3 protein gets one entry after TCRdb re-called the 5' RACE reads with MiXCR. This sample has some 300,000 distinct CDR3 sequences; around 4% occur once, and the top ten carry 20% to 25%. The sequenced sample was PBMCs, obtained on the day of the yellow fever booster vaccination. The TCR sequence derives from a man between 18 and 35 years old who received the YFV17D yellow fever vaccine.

CDR3 loop: CASRGGGTSGGETQYF. The CDR3 bases are TGTGCCAGCAGGGGTGGCGGGACTAGCGGGGGAGAGACCCAGTACTTC. The rearrangement joins TRBV12-3 or TRBV12-4 to TRBJ2-5, with TRBD2 identical over 14 bases. The CDR3 contains 16 residues. With 6 bases clipped from V and 4 bases from J, the junction kept 7 bases outside the gene matches.